The 14 T cell receptor beta chains below were found in one sample sequenced in a study of molecular identifiers for immune sequencing clone quantification. TCRdb redid the calling of the PCR reads with MiXCR, one entry per CDR3 protein. The table has around 460,000 distinct CDR3 sequences, under 30% seen once; the top ten hold roughly 0.79%. Sequencing was carried out using naive CD8+ T cells from blood, with Jurkat cell RNA spiked in. Subset meaning: FACS-sorted CD8+CD4-CCR7+CD45RA+ naive T cells. Receptor source: a human donor in good health. Some libraries in this study had Jurkat cell RNA spiked in.

This clonotype was picked up a small number of times. V is TRBV7-9 and J is TRBJ1-1, with TRBD1 as a possible D gene (6 bases). Germline values: CDR1 SEHNR, CDR2 FQNEAQ (reference sequence). This CDR3 is built from 12 residues. V shed 11 bases and J shed 1 base, with 11 bases lying between them. The CDR3, as DNA: TGTGCCGGGGGCAACAGGAACACTGAAGCTTTCTTT. Protein product: CAGGNRNTEAFF.

This clonotype was found a few times. This chain connects TRBV20-1 to TRBJ2-1; the match to TRBD1 covers 10 bases. The V segment lost 2 bases and the J segment 9 bases; nucleotides outside the gene matches: 10. The germline CDR1 and CDR2 sequences are DFQATT and SNEGSKA (reference sequence). The CDR3 length is 15 residues. CDR3 bases: TGCAGTGCTAGATTCCGGGACAGGGGCTGGGGTGAGCAGTTCTTC. Translating it yields CSARFRDRGWGEQFF.

The V and J genes are TRBV3-1 and TRBJ1-5; D not resolved. This CDR3 is 13 amino acids long. Trimming shortened V by 2 bases and J by 3 bases, and 5 bases separated the two germline ends. Germline values: CDR1 LGHDT, CDR2 YNNKEL (reference sequence). As DNA, the CDR3 is TGTGCCAGCAGCCAACAGTTCAATCAGCCCCAGCATTTT. It codes for CASSQQFNQPQHF.

J is TRBJ2-5 and V is TRBV7-9, with D possibly being TRBD1 or TRBD2 (5 bases each). Between the trimmed V and J ends, which lost 2 bases and 5 bases, there was a span of 12 bases. CDR1 is SEHNR and CDR2 is FQNEAQ in the germline V gene (reference sequence). CDR3 length equals 14 residues. The CDR3 coding sequence is TGTGCCAGCAGCTTATCACTAGAGGGGGAGACCCAGTACTTC. This codes for CASSLSLEGETQYF.

The CDR3 coding sequence is TGTGCCAGCAGGAACCCCCGGGGTTGGCATCAGCCCCAGCATTTT. Translated: CASRNPRGWHQPQHF. The V and J genes are TRBV28 and TRBJ1-5; D call uncertain. Trimming cost V 6 bases and J 5 bases, with 17 bases left between them. There are 15 residues in the CDR3. CDR1 is MDHEN and CDR2 is SYDVKM in the germline V gene. The variable domain in full, completed from reference TRBV28 and TRBJ1-5, reads DVKVTQSSRYLVKRTGEKVFLECVQDMDHENMFWYRQDPGLGLRLIYFSYDVKMKEKGDIPEGYSVSREKKERFSLILESASTNQTSMYLCASRNPRGWHQPQHFGDGTRLSIL.

This chain joins TRBV15 and TRBJ1-3, with 9 bases identical to TRBD1. The CDR3 consists of 15 residues. V shed 3 bases and J 4 bases; nucleotides not matched to a gene: 4. The germline V gene encodes CDR1 LNHNV and CDR2 YYDKDF (reference sequence). The CDR3 bases are TGTGCCACCAGCAGGGACAGGGGCGAAGGAAACACCATATATTTT. Translated, it gives CATSRDRGEGNTIYF.

Notes on this clonotype: A read error may account for a junction end that differs from germline. The chain uses TRBV19 and TRBJ2-5; 10 bases match TRBD2. Germline V gene data show CDR1 as LNHDA and CDR2 as SQIVND (reference sequence). The CDR3 contains 15 residues. The CDR3 is CVSSITSGGGQTQYF. DNA for the CDR3: TGTGTCAGTAGTATTACCAGCGGGGGGGGGCAGACCCAGTACTTC.

The V call is TRBV5-1, the J call TRBJ1-1; 7 positions match TRBD1. CDR3 length: 14 amino acids. CDR1 and CDR2 (germline): SGHRS, YFSETQ. The junction had 5 bases not matched to a gene; V was cut back by 3 bases and J by 3 bases. The chain's CDR3 is CASSSTGMDTEAFF. For the CDR3, the DNA is TGCGCCAGCAGCTCGACAGGGATGGACACTGAAGCTTTCTTT.

The sample holds one count of this clonotype. The chain is built from TRBV28 and TRBJ2-7; 7 nucleotides line up with TRBD2. This CDR3 contains 13 residues. CDR1 and CDR2 from the germline V gene are MDHEN and SYDVKM. With V trimmed by 10 bases and J by 0 bases, 6 bases remained unmatched. This chain's CDR3 is CAIASGISYEQYF. For the CDR3, the DNA is TGTGCCATCGCTAGCGGAATCTCCTACGAGCAGTACTTC.

On this clonotype itself: A read error is possible here, since a much larger clone lies one base away. The chain couples TRBV5-1 to TRBJ2-5; possibly TRBD2 for D (7 bases). V lost 4 bases to trimming and J lost 5 bases, with 18 bases between them. From germline, CDR1 is SGHRS and CDR2 YFSETQ. This CDR3 contains 15 residues. The CDR3 DNA is TGCGCCAGCAGCCCCGGACGGGGGGCATGGGAGACCCAGTACTTC. Protein product: CASSPGRGAWETQYF.

This clonotype showed up just a few times. The chain recombines TRBV9 with TRBJ1-1; a weak D match, TRBD1 (5 bases). The CDR3 loop spans 17 amino acids. V gave up 1 base and J gave up 1 base, with 17 bases separating them. In germline, CDR1 is SGDLS, CDR2 YYNGEE. The CDR3 nucleotides are TGTGCCAGCAGCGTAAGAGCGGGGGGAGGGACGAACACTGAAGCTTTCTTT. Translation gives CASSVRAGGGTNTEAFF.

The rearrangement joins TRBV29-1 to TRBJ2-7; 8 nucleotides align to TRBD1. With V trimmed by 0 bases and J by 1 base, 8 bases remained unmatched. Looked up from germline, CDR1 is SQVTM and CDR2 is ANQGSEA. The CDR3 extends over 16 amino acids. CDR3 protein: CSVEDTLRGLSYEQYF. For the CDR3, the DNA is TGCAGCGTTGAAGATACCCTCAGGGGGCTATCCTACGAGCAGTACTTC.

The chain joins TRBV6-6 to TRBJ2-2; a possible D gene is TRBD1 (6 bases). CDR1 is MNHNY, CDR2 SVGAGI, per germline (reference sequence). This CDR3 comprises 16 residues. Trimming pared 2 bases from V and 3 bases from J, leaving 13 bases between. The CDR3 sequence is CASSYVGGAYTGELFF. The CDR3 nucleotides are TGTGCCAGCAGTTACGTTGGGGGCGCATACACCGGGGAGCTGTTTTTT.

This clonotype was observed a few times. The chain links TRBV6-5 to TRBJ2-7, with D tentatively TRBD2 (5 bases). Germline assignment: CDR1 MNHEY and CDR2 SVGAGI. This CDR3 spans 14 amino acids. V was cut by 8 bases and J by 0 bases, with 14 bases left in between. This CDR3 is CASRPGGDSYEQYF. The CDR3 DNA is TGTGCCAGCCGTCCTGGAGGAGACTCCTACGAGCAGTACTTC.